This T cell receptor beta chain was observed in a study of CXCR4 blockade with PD-1 therapy in pancreatic cancer. A note on this clone: Its specificity is unknown.

No neoadjuvant therapy was given before resection to the patients supplying these archived tumor blocks. Measured with immunoSEQ multiplex PCR; TCRdb has only the in-frame clones, and not every one. The data contain approximately 6,000 clones, 35% to 45% of them singletons. Looked up from germline, CDR1 is LNHNV and CDR2 is YYDKDF (reference sequence). V was cut by 2 bases and J by 2 bases, with 17 bases left in between. CDR3 length: 17 amino acids. General study results and limits: Sequencing covered TCRbeta chains only, not alpha chains. Tumor clonality averaged approximately 0.15 versus 0.048 in healthy blood, not predicting survival.

V usage is TRBV15 and J usage is TRBJ2-3, with D maybe TRBD2 (6 bases). This receptor was taken from a human donor with pancreatic ductal adenocarcinoma. The sample comprised tumor tissue. CDR3 DNA sequence: TGTGCCACCAGCAGACCGGGACTTCGGGGATTCACAGATACGCAGTATTTT. Translating it yields CATSRPGLRGFTDTQYF.